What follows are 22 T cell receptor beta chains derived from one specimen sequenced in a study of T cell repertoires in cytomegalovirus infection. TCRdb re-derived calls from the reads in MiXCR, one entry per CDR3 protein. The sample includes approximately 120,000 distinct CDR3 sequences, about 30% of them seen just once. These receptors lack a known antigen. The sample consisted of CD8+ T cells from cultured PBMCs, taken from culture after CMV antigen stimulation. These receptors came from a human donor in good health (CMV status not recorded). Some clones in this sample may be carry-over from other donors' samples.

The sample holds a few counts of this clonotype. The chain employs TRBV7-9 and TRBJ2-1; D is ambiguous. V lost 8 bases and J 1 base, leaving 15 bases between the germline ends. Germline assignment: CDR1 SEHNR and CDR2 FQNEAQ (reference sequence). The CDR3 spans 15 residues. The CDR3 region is CASRPIEKSYNEQFF. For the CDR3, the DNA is TGTGCCAGCCGTCCGATAGAGAAATCCTACAATGAGCAGTTCTTC.

In nucleotides, the CDR3 is TGTGCCAGCAGCCAAGATTTTCGGGGGCTCGGAAACACCATATATTTT. It yields the protein CASSQDFRGLGNTIYF. This chain joins TRBV4-2 and TRBJ1-3; maybe TRBD1 (6 bases). V was shortened by 0 bases and J by 4 bases, with 13 bases between the two germline ends. The CDR3 has 16 amino acids. Germline assignment: CDR1 LGHNA and CDR2 YNFKEQ.

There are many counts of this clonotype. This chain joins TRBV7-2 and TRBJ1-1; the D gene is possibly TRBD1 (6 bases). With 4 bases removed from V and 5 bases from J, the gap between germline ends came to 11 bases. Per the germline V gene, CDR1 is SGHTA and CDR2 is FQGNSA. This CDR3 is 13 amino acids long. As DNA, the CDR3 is TGTGCCAGCAGCTGGGGGGGGCTTACTGAAGCTTTCTTT. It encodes CASSWGGLTEAFF.

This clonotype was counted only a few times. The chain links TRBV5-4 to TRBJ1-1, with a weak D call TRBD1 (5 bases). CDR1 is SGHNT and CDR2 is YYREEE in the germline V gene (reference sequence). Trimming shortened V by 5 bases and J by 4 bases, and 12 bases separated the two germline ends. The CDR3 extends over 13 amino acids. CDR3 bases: TGTGCCAGCAGTTCAGGGTTAGGCACTGAAGCTTTCTTT. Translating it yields CASSSGLGTEAFF.

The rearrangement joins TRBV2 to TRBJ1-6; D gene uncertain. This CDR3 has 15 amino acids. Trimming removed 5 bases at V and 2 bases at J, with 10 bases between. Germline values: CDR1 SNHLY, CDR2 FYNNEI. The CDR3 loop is CASSKGLTYNSPLHF. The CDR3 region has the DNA TGTGCCAGCAGTAAAGGTCTAACCTATAATTCACCCCTCCACTTT. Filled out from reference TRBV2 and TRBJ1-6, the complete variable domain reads EPEVTQTPSHQVTQMGQEVILRCVPISNHLYFYWYRQILGQKVEFLVSFYNNEISEKSEIFDDQFSVERPDGSNFTLKIRSTKLEDSAMYFCASSKGLTYNSPLHFGNGTRLTVT.

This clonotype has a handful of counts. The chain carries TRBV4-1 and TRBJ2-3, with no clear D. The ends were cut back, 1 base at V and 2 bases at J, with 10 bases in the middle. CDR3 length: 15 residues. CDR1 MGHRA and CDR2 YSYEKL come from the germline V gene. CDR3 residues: CASSQGTPATDTQYF. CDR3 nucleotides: TGCGCCAGCAGCCAAGGAACCCCGGCCACAGATACGCAGTATTTT.

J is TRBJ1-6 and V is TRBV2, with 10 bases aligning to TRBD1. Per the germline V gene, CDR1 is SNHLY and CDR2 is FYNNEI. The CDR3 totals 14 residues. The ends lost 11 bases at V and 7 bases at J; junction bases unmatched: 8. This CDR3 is CARDSDRGNSPLHF. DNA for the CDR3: TGTGCCCGCGACTCGGACAGGGGGAATTCACCCCTCCACTTT.

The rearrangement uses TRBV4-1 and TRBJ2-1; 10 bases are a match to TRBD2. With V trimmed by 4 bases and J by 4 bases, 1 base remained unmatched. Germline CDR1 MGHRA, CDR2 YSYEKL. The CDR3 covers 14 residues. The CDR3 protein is CASSPSGGYNEQFF. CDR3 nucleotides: TGCGCCAGCAGCCCTAGCGGGGGTTACAATGAGCAGTTCTTC.

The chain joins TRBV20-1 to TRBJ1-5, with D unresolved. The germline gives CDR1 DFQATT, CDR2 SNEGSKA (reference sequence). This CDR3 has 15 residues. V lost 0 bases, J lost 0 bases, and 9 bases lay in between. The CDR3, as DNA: TGCAGTGCTAGAGAGGGAACAGATAGCAATCAGCCCCAGCATTTT. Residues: CSAREGTDSNQPQHF.

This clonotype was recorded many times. CDR3 residues: CASRPSGTGWAYEQYF. As DNA, the CDR3 is TGTGCCAGCAGACCCTCCGGGACAGGGTGGGCCTACGAGCAGTACTTC. The chain employs TRBV6-5 and TRBJ2-7; 9 bases map to TRBD1. The CDR3 consists of 16 residues. In germline, CDR1 is MNHEY, CDR2 SVGAGI. J lost 2 bases, V lost 6 bases, and 11 bases had no gene match.

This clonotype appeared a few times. The CDR3 loop reads CSATDTMNTEAFF. DNA for the CDR3: TGCAGTGCCACGGACACAATGAACACTGAAGCTTTCTTT. The chain employs TRBV20-1 and TRBJ1-1, with D possibly matching TRBD1 (5 bases). The germline CDR1 and CDR2 sequences are DFQATT and SNEGSKA (reference sequence). This CDR3 region has 13 residues. Trimming shortened V by 6 bases and J by 0 bases, and 11 bases separated the two germline ends.

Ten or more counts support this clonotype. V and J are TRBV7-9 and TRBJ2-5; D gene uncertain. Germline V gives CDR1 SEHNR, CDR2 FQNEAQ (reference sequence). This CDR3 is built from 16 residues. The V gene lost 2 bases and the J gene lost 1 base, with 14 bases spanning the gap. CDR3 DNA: TGTGCCAGCAGCTTAAGTCGGGCGGCAATCCAAGAGACCCAGTACTTC. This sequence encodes CASSLSRAAIQETQYF.

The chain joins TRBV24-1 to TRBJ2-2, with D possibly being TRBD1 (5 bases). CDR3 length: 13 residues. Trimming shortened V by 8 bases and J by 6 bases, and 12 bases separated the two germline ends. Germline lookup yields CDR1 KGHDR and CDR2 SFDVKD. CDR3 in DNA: TGTGCCACCAAAGGGGATAGCTCCGGGGAGCTGTTTTTT. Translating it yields CATKGDSSGELFF.

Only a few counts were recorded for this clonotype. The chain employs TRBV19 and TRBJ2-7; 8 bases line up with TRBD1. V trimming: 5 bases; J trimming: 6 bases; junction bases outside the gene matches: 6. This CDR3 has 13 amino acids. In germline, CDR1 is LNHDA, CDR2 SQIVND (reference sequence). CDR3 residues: CASSPRTGIEQYF. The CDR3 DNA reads TGTGCCAGTAGTCCGAGGACAGGGATCGAGCAGTACTTC.

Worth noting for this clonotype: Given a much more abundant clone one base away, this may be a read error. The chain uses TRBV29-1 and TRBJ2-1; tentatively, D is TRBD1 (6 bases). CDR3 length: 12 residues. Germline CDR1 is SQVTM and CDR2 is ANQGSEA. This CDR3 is CCVYRENNEQFF. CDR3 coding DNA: TGCTGCGTTTACAGGGAGAACAATGAGCAGTTCTTC.

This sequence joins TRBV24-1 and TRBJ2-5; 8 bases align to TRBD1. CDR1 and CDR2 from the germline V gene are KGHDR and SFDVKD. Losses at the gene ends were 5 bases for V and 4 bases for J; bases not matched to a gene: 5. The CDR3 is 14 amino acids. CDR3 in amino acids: CATSVGTGVETQYF. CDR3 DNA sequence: TGTGCCACCAGTGTGGGGACAGGAGTAGAGACCCAGTACTTC.

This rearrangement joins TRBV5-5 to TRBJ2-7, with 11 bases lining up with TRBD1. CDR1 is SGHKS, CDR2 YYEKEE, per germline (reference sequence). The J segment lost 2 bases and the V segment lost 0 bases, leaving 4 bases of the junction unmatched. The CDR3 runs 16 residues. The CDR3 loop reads CASSLDPGQGAYEQYF. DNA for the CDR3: TGTGCCAGCAGCTTGGATCCGGGACAGGGGGCCTACGAGCAGTACTTC. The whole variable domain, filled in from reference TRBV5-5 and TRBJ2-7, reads DAGVTQSPTHLIKTRGQQVTLRCSPISGHKSVSWYQQVLGQGPQFIFQYYEKEERGRGNFPDRFSARQFPNYSSELNVNALLLGDSALYLCASSLDPGQGAYEQYFGPGTRLTVT.

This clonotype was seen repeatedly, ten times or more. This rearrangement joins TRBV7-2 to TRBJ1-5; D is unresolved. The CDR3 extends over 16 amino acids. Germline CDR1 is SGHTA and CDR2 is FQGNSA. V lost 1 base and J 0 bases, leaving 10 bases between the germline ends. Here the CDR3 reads CASSLGGWNSNQPQHF. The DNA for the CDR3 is TGTGCCAGCAGCTTAGGGGGTTGGAATAGCAATCAGCCCCAGCATTTT.

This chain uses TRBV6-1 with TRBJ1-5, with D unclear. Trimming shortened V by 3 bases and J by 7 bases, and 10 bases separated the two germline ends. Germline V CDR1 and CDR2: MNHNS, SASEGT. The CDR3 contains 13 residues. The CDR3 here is CASSDTGYQPQHF. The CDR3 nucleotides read TGTGCCAGCAGTGATACGGGGTACCAGCCCCAGCATTTT.

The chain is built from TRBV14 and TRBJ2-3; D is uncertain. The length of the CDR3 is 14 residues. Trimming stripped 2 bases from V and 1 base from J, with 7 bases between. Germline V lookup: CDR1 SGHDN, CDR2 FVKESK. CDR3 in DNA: TGTGCCAGCAGCCAACTCTGGCGCACAGATACGCAGTATTTT. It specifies CASSQLWRTDTQYF.

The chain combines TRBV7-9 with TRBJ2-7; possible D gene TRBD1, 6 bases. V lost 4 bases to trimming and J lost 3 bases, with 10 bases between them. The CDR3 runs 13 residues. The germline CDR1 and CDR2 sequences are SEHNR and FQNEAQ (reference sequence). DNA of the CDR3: TGTGCCAGCAGCTCCCCGGACAGCTACGAGCAGTACTTC. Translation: CASSSPDSYEQYF.

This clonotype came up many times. The CDR3 reads CASSRTLNQETQYF. The CDR3 nucleotides read TGTGCCAGCAGTCGGACCCTCAACCAAGAGACCCAGTACTTC. The chain joins TRBV12-3 or TRBV12-4 to TRBJ2-5; D not certain. The V gene lost 5 bases and the J gene lost 0 bases, with 10 bases spanning the gap. The CDR3 loop spans 14 amino acids.